This T cell receptor (beta chain) was profiled in a study of blood T cell repertoires in COVID-19. Germline CDR1 reads SGHVS; CDR2 reads FQNEAQ. Trimming pared 4 bases from V and 0 bases from J, leaving 7 bases between. This CDR3 region has 15 residues. Produced via immunoSEQ multiplex PCR; TCRdb's table is partial and in-frame only. This sample has tens of thousands of clones, with about four fifths found just once. This clone was observed once. The rearrangement links TRBV7-8 to TRBJ1-6, with D hard to call. Source material: peripheral blood. The TCR was taken from a woman between 55 and 75 years old with acute or convalescent COVID-19. CDR3 bases: TGTGCCAGCAGCTCCGCGAGCTCCTATAATTCACCCCTCCACTTT. Translated, it gives CASSSASSYNSPLHF. The variable domain in full, completed from reference TRBV7-8 and TRBJ1-6, reads GAGVSQSPRYKVAKRGQDVALRCDPISGHVSLFWYQQALGQGPEFLTYFQNEAQLDKSGLPSDRFFAERPEGSVSTLKIQRTQQEDSAVYLCASSSASSYNSPLHFGNGTRLTVT.